This T cell receptor beta chain appears in the sequencing data of a study of T cell repertoires in urothelial bladder cancer. Across the study: Of 11 to 12 resected lesions, three were cT2 or greater. Regarding the study as a whole: Carcinoma specimens had median 2% tumor infiltrating lymphocytes, benign approximately 11%. Up to 17% of carcinoma infiltrating lymphocytes belonged to one T-cell clone.

Data came from immunoSEQ multiplex PCR; TCRdb stores just in-frame clones and leaves some out. The repertoire holds around 11,000 clones, with 68% as singletons. A remark on this clone: The antigen remains undetermined.

This CDR3 comprises 13 residues. Looked up from germline, CDR1 is MNHNS and CDR2 is SASEGT. Deletions cut 4 bases from V and 7 bases from J, with 14 bases between. The sequenced sample was tumor-infiltrating cells from bladder cancer. This chain uses TRBV6-1 with TRBJ2-7; D gene uncertain. This TCR was sampled from a human donor with a benign inflammatory bladder lesion. CDR3 residues: CASSVPPAGEQYF. The DNA for the CDR3 is TGTGCCAGCAGTGTCCCGCCGGCCGGGGAGCAGTACTTC.